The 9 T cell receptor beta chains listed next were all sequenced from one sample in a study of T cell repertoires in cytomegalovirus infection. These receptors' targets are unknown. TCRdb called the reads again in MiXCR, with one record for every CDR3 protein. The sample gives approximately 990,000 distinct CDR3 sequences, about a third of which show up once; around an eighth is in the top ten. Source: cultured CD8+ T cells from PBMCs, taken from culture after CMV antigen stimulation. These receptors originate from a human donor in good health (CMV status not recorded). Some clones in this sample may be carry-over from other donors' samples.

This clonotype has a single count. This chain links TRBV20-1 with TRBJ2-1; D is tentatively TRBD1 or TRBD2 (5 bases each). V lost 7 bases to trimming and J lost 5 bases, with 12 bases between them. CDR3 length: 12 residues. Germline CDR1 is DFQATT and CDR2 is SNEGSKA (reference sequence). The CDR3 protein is CSGGSENNEQFF. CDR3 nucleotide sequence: TGCAGTGGGGGGAGTGAGAACAATGAGCAGTTCTTC.

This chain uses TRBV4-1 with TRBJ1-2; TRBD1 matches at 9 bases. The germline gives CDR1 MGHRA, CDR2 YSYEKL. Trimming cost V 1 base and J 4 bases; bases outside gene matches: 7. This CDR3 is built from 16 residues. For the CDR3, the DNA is TGCGCCAGCAGCCAAGTACCGGGACAGGGTTTCTATGGCTACACCTTC. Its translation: CASSQVPGQGFYGYTF.

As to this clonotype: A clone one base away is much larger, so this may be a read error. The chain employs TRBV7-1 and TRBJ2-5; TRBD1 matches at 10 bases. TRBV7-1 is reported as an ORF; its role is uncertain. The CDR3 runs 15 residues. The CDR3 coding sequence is TGTCCCAGCAGCCCAGGACAGGGGGTGTGGGAGACCCAGTACTTC. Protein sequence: CPSSPGQGVWETQYF.

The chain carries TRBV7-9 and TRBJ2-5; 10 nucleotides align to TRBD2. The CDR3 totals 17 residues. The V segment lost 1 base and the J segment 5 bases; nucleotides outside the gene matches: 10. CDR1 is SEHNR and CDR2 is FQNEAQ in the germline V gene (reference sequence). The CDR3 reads CASSLVASGGPRETQYF. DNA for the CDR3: TGTGCCAGCAGCTTAGTAGCTAGCGGGGGCCCTAGGGAGACCCAGTACTTC. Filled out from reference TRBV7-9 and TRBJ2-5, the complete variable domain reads DTGVSQNPRHKITKRGQNVTFRCDPISEHNRLYWYRQTLGQGPEFLTYFQNEAQLEKSRLLSDRFSAERPKGSFSTLEIQRTEQGDSAMYLCASSLVASGGPRETQYFGPGTRLLVL.

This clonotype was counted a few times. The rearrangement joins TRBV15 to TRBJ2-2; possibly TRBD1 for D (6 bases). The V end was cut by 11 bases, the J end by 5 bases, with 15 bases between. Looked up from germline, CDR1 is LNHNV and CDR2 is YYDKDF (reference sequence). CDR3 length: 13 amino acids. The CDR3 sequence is CASLKTGTGELFF. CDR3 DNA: TGTGCCTCCTTAAAAACAGGGACCGGGGAGCTGTTTTTT.

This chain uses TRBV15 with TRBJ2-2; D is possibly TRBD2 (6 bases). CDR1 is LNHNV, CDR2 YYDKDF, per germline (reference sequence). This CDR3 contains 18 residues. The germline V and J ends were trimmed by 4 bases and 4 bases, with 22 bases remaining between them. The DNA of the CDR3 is TGTGCCACCAGCAACACAGCCGGACTAAGATGGAGCACCGGGGAGCTGTTTTTT. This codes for CATSNTAGLRWSTGELFF.

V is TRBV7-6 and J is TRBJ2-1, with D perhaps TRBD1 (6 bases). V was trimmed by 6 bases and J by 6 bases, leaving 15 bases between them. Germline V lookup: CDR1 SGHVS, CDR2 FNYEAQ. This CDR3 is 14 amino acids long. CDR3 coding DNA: TGTGCCAGCAGATCCCCAGGGGCCCTCAATGAGCAGTTCTTC. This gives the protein CASRSPGALNEQFF.

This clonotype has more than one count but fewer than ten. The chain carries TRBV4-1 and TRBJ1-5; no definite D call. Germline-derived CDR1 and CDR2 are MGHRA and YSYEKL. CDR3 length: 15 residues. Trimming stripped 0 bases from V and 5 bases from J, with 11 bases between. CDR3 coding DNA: TGCGCCAGCAGCCAAGATCGGTCATACCATCAGCCCCAGCATTTT. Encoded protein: CASSQDRSYHQPQHF.

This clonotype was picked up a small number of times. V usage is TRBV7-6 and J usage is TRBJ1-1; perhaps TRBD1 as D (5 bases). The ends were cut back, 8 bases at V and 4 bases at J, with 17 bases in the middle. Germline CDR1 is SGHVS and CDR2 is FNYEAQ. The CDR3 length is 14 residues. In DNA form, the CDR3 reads TGTGCCAGCCCGGGGGGGGATCAGGTCACTGAAGCTTTCTTT. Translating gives CASPGGDQVTEAFF.